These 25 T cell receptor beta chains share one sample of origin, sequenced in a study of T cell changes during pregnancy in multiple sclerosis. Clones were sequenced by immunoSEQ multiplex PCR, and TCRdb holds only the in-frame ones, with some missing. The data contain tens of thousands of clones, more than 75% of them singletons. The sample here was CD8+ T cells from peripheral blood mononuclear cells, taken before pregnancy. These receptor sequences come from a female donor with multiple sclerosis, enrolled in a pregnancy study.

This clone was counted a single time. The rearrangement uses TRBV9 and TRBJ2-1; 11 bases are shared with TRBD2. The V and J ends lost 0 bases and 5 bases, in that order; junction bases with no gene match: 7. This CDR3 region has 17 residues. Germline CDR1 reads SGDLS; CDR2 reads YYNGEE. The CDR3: CASSVEGGGLADNEQFF. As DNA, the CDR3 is TGTGCCAGCAGCGTAGAGGGAGGGGGACTAGCGGACAATGAGCAGTTCTTC.

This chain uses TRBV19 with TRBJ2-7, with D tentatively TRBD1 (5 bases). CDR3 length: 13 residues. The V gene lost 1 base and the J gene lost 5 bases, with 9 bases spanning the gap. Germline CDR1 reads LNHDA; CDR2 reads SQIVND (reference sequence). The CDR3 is CASSIVGHHEQYF. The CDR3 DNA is TGTGCCAGTAGTATAGTGGGGCACCACGAGCAGTACTTC.

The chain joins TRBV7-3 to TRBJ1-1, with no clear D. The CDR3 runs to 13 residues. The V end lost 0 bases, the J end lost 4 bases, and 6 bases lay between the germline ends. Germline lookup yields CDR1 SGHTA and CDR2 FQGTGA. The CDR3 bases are TGTGCCAGCAGCTTAACTTCTAGCACTGAAGCTTTCTTT. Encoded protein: CASSLTSSTEAFF. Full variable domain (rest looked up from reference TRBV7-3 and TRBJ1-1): GAGVSQTPSNKVTEKGKYVELRCDPISGHTALYWYRQSLGQGPEFLIYFQGTGAADDSGLPNDRFFAVRPEGSVSTLKIQRTERGDSAVYLCASSLTSSTEAFFGQGTRLTVV.

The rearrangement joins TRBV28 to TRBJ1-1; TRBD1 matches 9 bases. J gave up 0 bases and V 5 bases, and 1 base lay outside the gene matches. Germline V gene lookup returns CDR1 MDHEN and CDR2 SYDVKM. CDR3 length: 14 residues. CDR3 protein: CASSGQGLNTEAFF. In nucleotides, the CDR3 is TGTGCCAGCAGTGGACAGGGGTTGAACACTGAAGCTTTCTTT.

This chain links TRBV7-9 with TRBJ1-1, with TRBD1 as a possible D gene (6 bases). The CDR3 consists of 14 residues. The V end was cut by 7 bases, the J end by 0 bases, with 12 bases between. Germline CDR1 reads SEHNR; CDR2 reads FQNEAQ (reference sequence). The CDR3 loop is CASTLTGMNTEAFF. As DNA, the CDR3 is TGTGCCAGCACCCTGACAGGAATGAACACTGAAGCTTTCTTT.

The chain's CDR3 is CASSPGGSGGYEQYF. CDR3 bases: TGCGCCAGCAGCCCTGGAGGGAGTGGCGGCTACGAGCAGTACTTC. The rearrangement uses TRBV4-3 and TRBJ2-7; tentatively, D is TRBD2 (6 bases). Germline V CDR1 and CDR2: LGHNA, YSLEER. CDR3 length: 15 residues. V was cut by 4 bases and J by 3 bases, with 16 bases left in between.

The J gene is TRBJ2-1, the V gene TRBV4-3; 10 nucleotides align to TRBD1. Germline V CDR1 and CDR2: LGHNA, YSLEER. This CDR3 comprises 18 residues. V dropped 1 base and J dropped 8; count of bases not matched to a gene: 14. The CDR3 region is CASSQADRGREFIHEQFF. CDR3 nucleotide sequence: TGCGCCAGCAGCCAAGCAGACAGGGGGCGCGAGTTCATCCATGAGCAGTTCTTC.

CDR3 region: CSVVRAGTDTQYF. The CDR3 DNA is TGCAGCGTTGTGCGAGCGGGGACAGATACGCAGTATTTT. V and J are TRBV29-1 and TRBJ2-3; 7 bases fit TRBD2. Unmatched junction bases numbered 4, after V lost 4 bases and J lost 3 bases. This CDR3 has 13 residues. CDR1 SQVTM and CDR2 ANQGSEA come from the germline V gene.

The CDR3 loop reads CASSALAGDQETQYF. CDR3 bases: TGTGCCAGCAGTGCACTAGCGGGGGACCAAGAGACCCAGTACTTC. V usage is TRBV6-4 and J usage is TRBJ2-5; 11 nucleotides agree with TRBD2. J gave up 0 bases and V 4 bases, and 1 base lay outside the gene matches. This CDR3 is 15 amino acids long. Germline CDR1 and CDR2: MRHNA and SNTAGT.

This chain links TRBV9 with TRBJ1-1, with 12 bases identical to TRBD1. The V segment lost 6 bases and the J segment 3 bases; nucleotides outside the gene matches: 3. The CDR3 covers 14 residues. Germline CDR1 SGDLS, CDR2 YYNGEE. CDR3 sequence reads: CASTGTGGYTEAFF. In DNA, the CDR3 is TGTGCCAGCACGGGGACAGGGGGCTACACTGAAGCTTTCTTT. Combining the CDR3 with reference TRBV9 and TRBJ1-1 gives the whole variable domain DSGVTQTPKHLITATGQRVTLRCSPRSGDLSVYWYQQSLDQGLQFLIQYYNGEERAKGNILERFSAQQFPDLHSELNLSSLELGDSALYFCASTGTGGYTEAFFGQGTRLTVV.

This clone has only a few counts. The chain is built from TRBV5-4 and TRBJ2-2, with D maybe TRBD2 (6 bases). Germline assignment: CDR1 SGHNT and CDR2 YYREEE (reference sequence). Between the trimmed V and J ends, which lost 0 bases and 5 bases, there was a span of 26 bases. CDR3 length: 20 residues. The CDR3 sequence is CASSLVEGSSGPEVTGELFF. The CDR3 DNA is TGTGCCAGCAGCTTGGTGGAGGGATCATCCGGTCCGGAGGTGACCGGGGAGCTGTTTTTT.

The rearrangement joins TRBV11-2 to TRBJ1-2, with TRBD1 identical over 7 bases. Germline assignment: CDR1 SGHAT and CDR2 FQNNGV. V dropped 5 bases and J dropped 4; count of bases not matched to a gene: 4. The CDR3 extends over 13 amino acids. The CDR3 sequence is CASSEGAGYGYTF. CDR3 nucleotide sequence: TGTGCCAGCAGCGAGGGGGCCGGCTATGGCTACACCTTC.

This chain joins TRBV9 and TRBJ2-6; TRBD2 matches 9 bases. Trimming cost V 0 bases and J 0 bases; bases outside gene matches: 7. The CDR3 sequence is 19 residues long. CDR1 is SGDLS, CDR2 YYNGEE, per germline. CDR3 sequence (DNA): TGTGCCAGCAGCGTAGGTTGGGGCGGGGGGGGCTCTGGGGCCAACGTCCTGACTTTC. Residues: CASSVGWGGGGSGANVLTF.

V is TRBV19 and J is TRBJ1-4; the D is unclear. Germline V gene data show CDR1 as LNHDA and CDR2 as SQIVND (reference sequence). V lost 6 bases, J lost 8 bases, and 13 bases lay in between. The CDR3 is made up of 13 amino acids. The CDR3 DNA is TGTGCCAGTAGGGGCGAATATTGGGAAAAACTGTTTTTT. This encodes CASRGEYWEKLFF.

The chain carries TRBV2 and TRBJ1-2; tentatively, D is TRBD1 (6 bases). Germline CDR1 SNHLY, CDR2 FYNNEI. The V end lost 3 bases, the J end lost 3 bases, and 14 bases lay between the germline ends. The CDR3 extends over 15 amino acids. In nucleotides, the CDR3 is TGTGCCAGCAGTGATTGGGCAGGGGTTCACTATGGCTACACCTTC. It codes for CASSDWAGVHYGYTF.

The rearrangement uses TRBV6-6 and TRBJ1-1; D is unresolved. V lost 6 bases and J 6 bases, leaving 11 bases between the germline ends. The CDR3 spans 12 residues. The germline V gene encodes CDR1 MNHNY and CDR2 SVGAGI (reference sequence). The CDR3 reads CASSLVIPEAFF. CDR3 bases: TGTGCCAGCAGCCTAGTGATCCCTGAAGCTTTCTTT.

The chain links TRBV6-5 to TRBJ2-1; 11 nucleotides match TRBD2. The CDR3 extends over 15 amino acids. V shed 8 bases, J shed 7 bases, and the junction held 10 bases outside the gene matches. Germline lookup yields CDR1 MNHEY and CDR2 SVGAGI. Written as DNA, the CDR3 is TGTGCCAGCCTCGGGCCGGGACTAGCGGCAAATGAGCAGTTCTTC. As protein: CASLGPGLAANEQFF.

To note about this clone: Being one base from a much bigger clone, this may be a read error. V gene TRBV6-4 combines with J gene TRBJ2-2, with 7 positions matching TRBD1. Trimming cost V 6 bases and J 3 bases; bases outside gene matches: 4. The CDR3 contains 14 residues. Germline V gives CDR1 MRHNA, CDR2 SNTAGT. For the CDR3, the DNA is TGTGCCAGCAGGGGAGACAGGGACACCGGGGAGCTGTTTTTT. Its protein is CASRGDRDTGELFF.

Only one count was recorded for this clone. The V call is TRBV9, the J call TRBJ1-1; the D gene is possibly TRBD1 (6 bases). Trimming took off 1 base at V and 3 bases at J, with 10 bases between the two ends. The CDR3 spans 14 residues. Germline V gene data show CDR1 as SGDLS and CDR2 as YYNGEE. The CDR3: CASSVQGRDTEAFF. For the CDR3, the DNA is TGTGCCAGCAGCGTACAGGGGAGGGACACTGAAGCTTTCTTT.

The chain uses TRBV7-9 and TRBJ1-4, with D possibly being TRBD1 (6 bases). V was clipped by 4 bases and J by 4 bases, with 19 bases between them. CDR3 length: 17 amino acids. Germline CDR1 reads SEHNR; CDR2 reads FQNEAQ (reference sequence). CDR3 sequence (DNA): TGTGCCAGCAGCTCCCCTAAGGGGGAGAGGGGTAATGAAAAACTGTTTTTT. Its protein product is CASSSPKGERGNEKLFF.

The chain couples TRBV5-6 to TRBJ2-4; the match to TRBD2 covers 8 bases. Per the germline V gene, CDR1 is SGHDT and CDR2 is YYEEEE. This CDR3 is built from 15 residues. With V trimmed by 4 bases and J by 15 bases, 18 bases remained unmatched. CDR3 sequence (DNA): TGTGCCAGCAGCCCCGGGACACGGACTAGCTCTTTGCTGTACTTC. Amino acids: CASSPGTRTSSLLYF.

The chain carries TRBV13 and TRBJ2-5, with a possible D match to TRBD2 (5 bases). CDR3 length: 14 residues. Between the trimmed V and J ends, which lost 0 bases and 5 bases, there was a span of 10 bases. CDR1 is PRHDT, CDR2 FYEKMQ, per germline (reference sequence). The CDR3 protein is CASSLGRTYETQYF. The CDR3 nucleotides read TGTGCCAGCAGCTTAGGGAGGACTTACGAGACCCAGTACTTC.

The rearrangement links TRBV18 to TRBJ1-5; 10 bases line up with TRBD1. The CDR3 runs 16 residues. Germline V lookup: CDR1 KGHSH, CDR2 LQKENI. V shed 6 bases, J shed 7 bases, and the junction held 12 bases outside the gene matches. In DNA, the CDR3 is TGTGCCAGCTCCCTTGGGGGGACAGGGGTCGGACAGCCCCAGCATTTT. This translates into CASSLGGTGVGQPQHF.

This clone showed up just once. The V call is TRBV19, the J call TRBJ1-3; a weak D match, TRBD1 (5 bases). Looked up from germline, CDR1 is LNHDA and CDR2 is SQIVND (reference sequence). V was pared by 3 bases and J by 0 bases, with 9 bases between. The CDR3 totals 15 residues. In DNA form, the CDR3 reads TGTGCCAGTAGTATCGGGACTTACTCTGGAAACACCATATATTTT. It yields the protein CASSIGTYSGNTIYF.

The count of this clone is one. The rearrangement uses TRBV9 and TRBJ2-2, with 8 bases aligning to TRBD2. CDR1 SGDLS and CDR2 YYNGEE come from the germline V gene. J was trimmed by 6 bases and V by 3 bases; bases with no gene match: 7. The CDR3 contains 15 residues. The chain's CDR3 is CASSEGGGPSGELFF. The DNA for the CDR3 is TGTGCCAGCAGCGAGGGCGGGGGGCCATCCGGGGAGCTGTTTTTT.